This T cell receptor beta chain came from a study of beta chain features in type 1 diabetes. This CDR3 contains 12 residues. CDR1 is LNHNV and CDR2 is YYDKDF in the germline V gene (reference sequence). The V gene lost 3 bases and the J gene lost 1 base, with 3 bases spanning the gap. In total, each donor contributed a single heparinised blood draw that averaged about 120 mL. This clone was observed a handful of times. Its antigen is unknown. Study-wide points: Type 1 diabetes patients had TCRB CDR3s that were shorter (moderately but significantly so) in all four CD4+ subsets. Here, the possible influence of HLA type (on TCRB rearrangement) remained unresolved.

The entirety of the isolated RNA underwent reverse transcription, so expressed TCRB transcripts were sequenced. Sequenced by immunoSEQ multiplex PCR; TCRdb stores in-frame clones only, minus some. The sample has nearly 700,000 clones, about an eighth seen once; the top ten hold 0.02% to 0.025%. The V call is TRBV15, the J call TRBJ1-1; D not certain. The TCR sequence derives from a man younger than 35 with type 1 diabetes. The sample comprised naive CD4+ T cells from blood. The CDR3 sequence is CATSRTNTEAFF. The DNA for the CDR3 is TGTGCCACCAGCAGGACGAACACTGAAGCTTTCTTT. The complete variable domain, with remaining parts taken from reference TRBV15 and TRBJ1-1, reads DAMVIQNPRYQVTQFGKPVTLSCSQTLNHNVMYWYQQKSSQAPKLLFHYYDKDFNNEADTPDNFQSRRPNTSFCFLDIRSPGLGDTAMYLCATSRTNTEAFFGQGTRLTVV.